This is a list of T cell receptor beta chains from one sample in a study of multiple sclerosis patients with progressive multifocal leukoencephalopathy. Data came from immunoSEQ multiplex PCR; TCRdb stores just in-frame clones and leaves some out. The sample holds tens of thousands of clones, about 85% seen once. This specimen was PBMCs, taken from a patient treated with natalizumab. The receptors were gathered from a woman younger than 45 with progressive multifocal leukoencephalopathy. The CDR3 runs from the conserved cysteine through the conserved F or W. Each record gives: clone size, V gene, J gene, D gene, CDR3 protein, CDR3 DNA. D genes are given only for firm matches. The size field is filled for only some rows; it gives once, few, many or a size class.

.	TRBV5-4	TRBJ1-4	.	CASSRGTDPNEKLFF	TGTGCCAGCAGCCGTGGGACGGATCCTAATGAAAAACTGTTTTTT
.	TRBV5-1	TRBJ2-7	TRBD2	CASSSSGSINEQYF	TGCGCCAGCAGTTCTAGCGGGAGTATCAACGAGCAGTACTTC
.	TRBV5-6	TRBJ2-5	.	CASSSSIDRKVEETQYF	TGTGCCAGCAGCTCATCCATCGACAGGAAGGTTGAAGAGACCCAGTACTTC
.	TRBV6-5	TRBJ2-5	TRBD1	CASSYPPGTGGETQYF	TGTGCCAGCAGTTACCCCCCCGGGACAGGGGGGGAGACCCAGTACTTC
.	TRBV9	TRBJ1-4	TRBD1	CASSTSGTGLPNEKLFF	TGTGCCAGCAGCACGTCCGGGACAGGGCTTCCTAATGAAAAACTGTTTTTT
.	TRBV4-1	TRBJ2-5	.	CASSQDSEGLEQETQYF	TGCGCCAGCAGCCAAGATAGTGAAGGGTTAGAACAAGAGACCCAGTACTTC
.	TRBV7-8	TRBJ2-7	.	CASSLPLREQYF	TGTGCCAGCAGCCTCCCCCTGAGGGAGCAGTACTTC
.	TRBV6-5	TRBJ2-5	.	CASSSPLIETQYF	TGTGCCAGCAGTTCACCCCTCATTGAGACCCAGTACTTC
.	TRBV19	TRBJ2-3	.	CASSIGASTDTQYF	TGTGCCAGTAGTATAGGGGCGAGCACAGATACGCAGTATTTT
few	TRBV6-4	TRBJ1-5	.	CASSERDNQPQHF	TGTGCCAGCAGTGAACGGGACAATCAGCCCCAGCATTTT
.	TRBV11-2	TRBJ1-1	.	CASSWRAPNTEAFF	TGTGCCAGCAGCTGGCGAGCGCCGAACACTGAAGCTTTCTTT
.	TRBV30	TRBJ2-2	TRBD2	CAWGRLAGGHTGELFF	TGTGCCTGGGGAAGACTAGCGGGGGGCCACACCGGGGAGCTGTTTTTT
.	TRBV27	TRBJ1-5	TRBD1	CASSPDRARNQPQHF	TGTGCCAGCAGTCCTGACAGGGCCCGAAATCAGCCCCAGCATTTT
once	TRBV9	TRBJ1-1	.	CASSVVREGTEAFF	TGTGCCAGCAGCGTAGTTCGAGAAGGCACTGAAGCTTTCTTT
.	TRBV2	TRBJ2-5	.	CASSGREPNQETQYF	TGTGCCAGCAGTGGTCGGGAGCCGAACCAAGAGACCCAGTACTTC
.	TRBV6-5	TRBJ2-3	TRBD1	CASTDRGITDTQYF	TGTGCCAGCACCGACAGGGGGATCACAGATACGCAGTATTTT
.	TRBV6-4	TRBJ2-6	.	CASSDHFGASGANVLTF	TGTGCCAGCAGTGACCACTTTGGGGCCTCTGGGGCCAACGTCCTGACTTTC
.	TRBV29-1	TRBJ2-1	TRBD1	CSARTWTGPSEQFF	TGCAGCGCCCGAACGTGGACAGGGCCGAGTGAGCAGTTCTTC
.	TRBV19	TRBJ2-3	.	CASSILGATDTQYF	TGTGCCAGTAGTATCTTGGGGGCCACAGATACGCAGTATTTT
.	TRBV18	TRBJ1-2	TRBD1	CASSPGTGQSGGYTF	TGTGCCAGCTCACCTGGGACAGGGCAAAGCGGTGGCTACACCTTC
.	TRBV4-1	TRBJ2-3	TRBD2	CASSRTGGGGADTQYF	TGCGCCAGCAGCCGAACAGGCGGGGGTGGCGCAGATACGCAGTATTTT
.	TRBV21-1	TRBJ2-2	.	CASSKAGLAPNTGELFF	TGTGCCAGCAGCAAAGCGGGGCTAGCTCCTAACACCGGGGAGCTGTTTTTT
.	TRBV7-2	TRBJ2-2	.	CASSLSPAGAANIGELFF	TGTGCCAGCAGCTTATCCCCTGCGGGGGCCGCGAACATCGGGGAGCTGTTTTTT
few	TRBV5-8	TRBJ1-2	.	CASSLLQQKAYGYTF	TGTGCCAGCAGCTTGCTACAACAAAAGGCCTATGGCTACACCTTC
.	TRBV18	TRBJ2-7	.	CASSQGAGAFSYEQYF	TGTGCCAGCTCCCAGGGGGCGGGGGCCTTTTCCTACGAGCAGTACTTC
.	TRBV7-2	TRBJ2-7	.	CASRRGGDEQYF	TGTGCCAGCAGGAGGGGAGGCGACGAGCAGTACTTC
.	TRBV9	TRBJ2-3	TRBD2	CASSVAAGGPTDTQYF	TGTGCCAGCAGCGTCGCAGCGGGAGGGCCTACAGATACGCAGTATTTT
.	TRBV5-1	TRBJ1-4	TRBD1	CASSVGQGEKLFF	TGCGCCAGCAGCGTCGGACAGGGTGAAAAACTGTTTTTT
.	TRBV23-1	TRBJ1-2	.	CASTNAATNYGYTF	TGCGCCAGCACTAACGCAGCAACCAACTATGGCTACACCTTC
once	TRBV4-1	TRBJ2-2	.	CASSQVELQNTGELFF	TGCGCCAGCAGCCAAGTGGAACTGCAGAACACCGGGGAGCTGTTTTTT
.	TRBV6-1	TRBJ2-3	.	CASRKYGHSTDTQYF	TGTGCCAGCAGGAAATACGGACATAGCACAGATACGCAGTATTTT
few	TRBV7-9	TRBJ1-5	.	CASSVRRDQPQHF	TGTGCCAGCAGCGTACGGCGGGATCAGCCCCAGCATTTT
.	TRBV30	TRBJ2-5	.	CACNDKETQYF	TGTGCCTGCAACGATAAAGAGACCCAGTACTTC
.	TRBV6-4	TRBJ2-7	TRBD2	CASSPASGSYEQYF	TGTGCCAGCAGCCCGGCTAGCGGGAGCTACGAGCAGTACTTC
.	TRBV4-1	TRBJ2-1	TRBD2	CASSQDGSGRFYNEQFF	TGCGCCAGCAGCCAAGATGGTAGCGGGAGGTTCTACAATGAGCAGTTCTTC
.	TRBV2	TRBJ2-7	.	CASSDMGRRLGQYF	TGTGCCAGCAGTGATATGGGACGGCGGCTGGGGCAGTACTTC
.	TRBV4-3	TRBJ2-6	.	CASSQNLPGAGANVLTF	TGCGCCAGCAGCCAAAACCTTCCCGGGGCTGGGGCCAACGTCCTGACTTTC
.	TRBV7-6	TRBJ2-7	TRBD2	CASSPSLAGDYEQYF	TGTGCCAGCAGCCCCAGCCTAGCGGGAGATTACGAGCAGTACTTC
.	TRBV7-8	TRBJ2-7	TRBD2	CASSLAGALTYEQYF	TGTGCCAGCAGCCTAGCGGGAGCATTAACCTACGAGCAGTACTTC
few	TRBV6-1	TRBJ1-2	.	CASSETQGYGYTF	TGTGCCAGCAGTGAAACACAGGGCTATGGCTACACCTTC
.	TRBV19	TRBJ1-1	.	CASSLLVVRSGTEAFF	TGTGCCAGTTCCCTACTGGTGGTTAGGTCTGGCACTGAAGCTTTCTTT